Listed here are 3 T cell receptor beta chains from one sample, sequenced in a study of T cells in Graves' hyperthyroidism and ophthalmopathy. Amplification of TCR beta CDR3 regions used RNA as the template. The TCR CDR3 first-round RT-PCR relied on the HTBI primer set. TCRdb analysed the multiplex PCR reads with MiXCR anew, one entry per CDR3 protein. Of 450,000 to 700,000 distinct CDR3 sequences in the sample, about 45% were seen once. Sequenced: peripheral blood or thyroid tissue (not recorded which). The receptors were sampled from a woman aged 18 to 35 with Graves' hyperthyroidism.

This chain connects TRBV4-2 to TRBJ2-5; TRBD2 aligns across 12 bases. Germline V lookup: CDR1 LGHNA, CDR2 YNFKEQ. The CDR3 spans 17 residues. Trimming at V came to 0 bases and at J to 5 bases, leaving 7 bases not matched to a gene. CDR3 sequence (DNA): TGTGCCAGCAGCCAAGATGGGACTAGCGGGTACAATGAGACCCAGTACTTC. Protein product: CASSQDGTSGYNETQYF.

This clonotype was picked up one time. The V and J genes are TRBV12-3 or TRBV12-4 and TRBJ2-7; TRBD2 agrees at 16 bases. This CDR3 is built from 18 residues. Trimming removed 6 bases from V and 4 bases from J; junction bases left unmatched: 12. Here the CDR3 reads CASRPGTSGRARGYEQYF. CDR3 bases: TGTGCCAGCAGGCCCGGGACTAGCGGGAGGGCCCGGGGTTACGAGCAGTACTTC.

V usage is TRBV7-9 and J usage is TRBJ1-2, with TRBD1 matching 7 bases. The junction had 7 bases not matched to a gene; V was cut back by 0 bases and J by 0 bases. The CDR3 consists of 17 residues. Germline V gene sequence: CDR1 SEHNR, CDR2 FQNEAQ (reference sequence). CDR3 residues: CASSLAGQILANYGYTF. The CDR3 nucleotides read TGTGCCAGCAGCTTAGCGGGACAGATCCTAGCTAACTATGGCTACACCTTC.